This T cell receptor beta chain comes out of a study of technical replicates of blood from a few donors. TCRdb keeps only in-frame clones here, not all; method: immunoSEQ multiplex PCR. The sample contains around 80,000 clones, roughly 93% of which appear only once. This clone was counted once. The germline V gene encodes CDR1 SGHRS and CDR2 YFSETQ. The length of the CDR3 is 17 residues. Trimming took 0 bases from V and 6 from J; bases not matched to a gene: 10. Source material: T cells isolated from PBMCs. This TCR was recovered from a human donor in good health. The rearrangement links TRBV5-1 to TRBJ2-7, with 12 bases aligning to TRBD2. Here the CDR3 DNA reads TGCGCCAGCAGCTTGGCCAAACTAGCGGGAGGAGGTGGCGAGCAGTACTTC. This codes for CASSLAKLAGGGGEQYF. Looking up the rest from reference TRBV5-1 and TRBJ2-7 gives the full variable domain: KAGVTQTPRYLIKTRGQQVTLSCSPISGHRSVSWYQQTPGQGLQFLFEYFSETQRNKGNFPGRFSGRQFSNSRSEMNVSTLELGDSALYLCASSLAKLAGGGGEQYFGPGTRLTVT.